This T cell receptor beta chain was obtained from a study of regulatory T cells in long-lasting Graves disease. Arm-PCR with iRepertoire HTBI primers amplified the CDR3 regions for these TCR beta libraries. TCRdb called the multiplex PCR reads again in MiXCR, with one record for every CDR3 protein. Among about 400,000 distinct CDR3 sequences listed, under 25% were seen once. Overall study findings and caveats: The study found lower TCR diversity in persistent Graves' patients than in newly diagnosed ones. Preferential use of TRBV28, TRBJ1-2 and TRBJ2-5 was seen in persistent disease.

Indicated time point: persistent/refractory GD, antithyroid drugs over 5 years with positive TRAb. Following extraction of RNA from PBMCs, that RNA was used to make the TCR library. It was by American Thyroid Association guidelines that Graves' disease was diagnosed. The sample holds many counts of this clonotype. Its target is not known. Between the trimmed V and J ends, which lost 5 bases and 0 bases, there was a span of 8 bases. The CDR3 is made up of 13 amino acids. The chain couples TRBV12-3 or TRBV12-4 to TRBJ2-7, with a tentative D call TRBD1 (6 bases). The sequence came from a female donor with Graves disease. The specimen comprised peripheral blood mononuclear cells (PBMCs), sampled when the disease was refractory, from a patient treated with antithyroid drugs. The CDR3, as DNA: TGTGCCAGCAGTCGGGACACCTCCTACGAGCAGTACTTC. It yields the protein CASSRDTSYEQYF.